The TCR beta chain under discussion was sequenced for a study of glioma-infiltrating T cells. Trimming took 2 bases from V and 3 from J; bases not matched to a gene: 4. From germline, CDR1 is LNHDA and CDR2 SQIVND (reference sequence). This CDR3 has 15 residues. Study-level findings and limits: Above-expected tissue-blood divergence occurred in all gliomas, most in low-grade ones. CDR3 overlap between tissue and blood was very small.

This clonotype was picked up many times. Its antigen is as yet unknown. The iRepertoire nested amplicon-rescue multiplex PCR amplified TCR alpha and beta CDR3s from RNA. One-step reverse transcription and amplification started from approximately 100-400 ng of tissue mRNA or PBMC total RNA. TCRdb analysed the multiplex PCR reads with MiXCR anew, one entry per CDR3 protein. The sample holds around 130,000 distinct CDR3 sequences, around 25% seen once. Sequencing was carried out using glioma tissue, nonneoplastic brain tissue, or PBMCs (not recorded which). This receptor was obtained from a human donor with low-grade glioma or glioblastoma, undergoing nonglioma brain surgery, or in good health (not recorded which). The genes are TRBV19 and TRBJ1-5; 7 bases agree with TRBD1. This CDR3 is CASSIQKGANQPQHF. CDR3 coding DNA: TGTGCCAGTAGTATACAGAAGGGGGCCAATCAGCCCCAGCATTTT.